One T cell receptor beta chain is described in this entry. Its binding antigen is unknown. Qualities for individual bases were not recorded, and no much larger clone is one base off. TCR beta libraries were generated from genomic DNA with the immunoSEQ kit, following the manufacturer's recommendations. To prepare the libraries, a first multiplex PCR with proprietary primers was run, followed by a second PCR that added unique barcodes, and a bead cleanup was done after each round. A kit-provided positive control reaction and a negative control reaction were included in every sample batch. The final libraries underwent checking on an Agilent 4200 TapeStation D1000 ScreenTape, volumetric pooling, and quantification by qPCR. Sequencing ran on an Illumina NextSeq500 with a MidOutput 150-cycle cartridge, using 156 Read1 and 15 Index1 cycles with kit custom primers. The pooled library was loaded at 1.0 pM with approximately 18% PhiX control spiked in. Regarding the original processing steps: Vendor-processed data were analyzed in R, with a clonotype defined as all T cells sharing the same CDR3 nucleotide sequence. In the clone abundance analyses, frequencies in each sample were normalized to that sample's 10,000 most abundant clones. Public T cell clones, which averaged fewer than five per sample, were removed prior to analysis. An abundance difference of at least 32-fold between compartments was the criterion for calling clonotypes tumor-enriched or baseline blood-enriched. A beta-binomial differential abundance model was applied to find clonotypes that expanded or contracted between blood time points. Similarity between tumor and blood repertoires was quantified using the Baroni-Urbani and Buser coefficient, and groups were compared with two-tailed Wilcoxon tests in R. TCRdb carries this immuneACCESS record with in-frame sequences only. Its versions omit some clonotypes, under half of them owing to an unresolved V gene in the studies checked, with the rest unexplained. V and J calls and clone size are copied from that table; D and trimming were computed from the DNA. For this sample there are about 88,000 clones; roughly 90% appear just once. The biggest ten clones account for almost 8% of the sample.

The data were obtained in a study of radiation and T cells in renal cell carcinoma (dated by TCRdb to the early 2020s). Turning to the overall study: Samples came from a clinical trial, in which primary renal cell carcinomas received 15 Gy stereotactic body radiation therapy followed by nephrectomy 4 weeks later. In total, roughly 52 samples, comprising 26 tumors and some 27 peripheral blood samples, were subjected to TCR beta sequencing. Across all 53 samples, several million unique CDR3 nucleotide sequences encoding 2,658,974 unique CDR3 amino acid sequences were identified. Broad study findings and their caveats: Effects of radiation dose or scheduling on the TCR repertoire could not be addressed with the single-armed trial design. In blood, the top tumor clonotypes increased between baseline and 2 weeks post-radiation and then shrank by 4 weeks, which suggests that tumor-resident clones expanded only transiently. Because pretreatment tumor biopsies were not available, the study could not determine whether clonotypes were already present within the tumor at baseline. Changes in the blood repertoire were not tracked past 4 weeks after treatment.

The sample's time point label, in plain terms: baseline pretreatment blood. The sample's treatment or condition label, in plain terms: 15 Gy SBRT to primary tumor, nephrectomy 4 weeks later. Serial peripheral blood from radiation-treated patients was sampled at baseline, 2 weeks and 4 weeks after SBRT to track tumor-enriched clonotypes. Every patient's renal cell carcinoma showed clear cell pathology. Genomic DNA for TCR sequencing was prepared using the QIAamp DNA Blood Mini Kit (Qiagen). Only samples passing all quality control checks were included in the analyses. Per the germline V gene, MGHRA is the CDR1 and YSYEKL is the CDR2. Taken from cysteine to phenylalanine, the CDR3 has 15 residues. The only DNA kept is the CDR3, 45 bases in frame from the first base. V is clipped by 0 bases and J by 1 base, and the sequence between their germline boundaries is 7 bases long.

This TCR derives from a man aged 45-65 years with renal cell carcinoma. The rearranged chain carries TRBV4-1 and TRBJ1-3, with the identity of the D gene unclear. The sequenced sample was blood, obtained from a patient whose treatment included radiotherapy and nephrectomy. The sequenced DNA: TGCGCCAGCAGCCAAGATGTGGCTTCTGGAAACACCATATATTTT. Its coded protein is CASSQDVASGNTIYF.